This TCR beta chain was recorded in a study of blood T cell repertoires in COVID-19. In the study overall: Material from acute and convalescent COVID-19 was sourced from the United States, Italy and Spain. T cells, B-cell-depleted T cells, or PBMCs supplied cDNA or gDNA.

Sequenced by immunoSEQ multiplex PCR; TCRdb stores in-frame clones only, minus some. The sample includes about 34,000 clones, about 74% of them seen just once. At least ten counts were recorded for this clone. This sequence originates from a human donor in a cohort sampled during active COVID-19. Sequencing was done on a sample of peripheral blood.

The chain's CDR3 is CASGPIGGLAVYEQYF. CDR3 nucleotides: TGTGCCAGCGGGCCTATCGGGGGACTAGCGGTCTACGAGCAGTACTTC. This chain links TRBV6-6 with TRBJ2-7, with 11 bases matching TRBD2. CDR1 MNHNY and CDR2 SVGAGI come from the germline V gene (reference sequence). The CDR3 contains 16 residues. Unmatched junction bases numbered 12, after V lost 8 bases and J lost 3 bases.